Listed below are T cell receptor beta chains from one sample, sequenced in a study of Graves' ophthalmopathy and Graves' hyperthyroidism. TCRdb re-called the multiplex PCR reads with MiXCR, one entry per CDR3 protein. In the table there are 650,000 to 900,000 distinct CDR3 sequences, 40% of which are singletons. Sequencing input: peripheral blood. The source is an adult man with Graves' ophthalmopathy. Both conserved end residues are part of each CDR3. The order of the fields is J gene, clone size, V gene, D gene, CDR3 protein, CDR3 DNA. A D gene is named only where the DNA matches it firmly. Not every row has a clone size; where given, it reads once, few, many or a size class.

TRBJ1-6	many	TRBV10-3	TRBD1	CATTAGTGYGSPLHF	TGTGCCACAACCGCAGGGACAGGGTATGGCTCACCCCTCCACTTT
TRBJ1-2	NA	TRBV20-1	NA	CSAKERPYGYTF	TGCAGTGCTAAGGAGAGACCCTATGGCTACACCTTC
TRBJ2-2	NA	TRBV25-1	NA	CASSRHRVGTGELFF	TGTGCCAGCAGCCGTCACAGGGTAGGAACCGGGGAGCTGTTTTTT
TRBJ2-5	NA	TRBV7-8	TRBD2	CASSLLGRLAGVETQYF	TGTGCCAGCAGCCTCCTAGGGAGACTAGCGGGGGTGGAGACCCAGTACTTC
TRBJ2-7	NA	TRBV29-1	TRBD2	CSVEGLAGRLQGEQYF	TGCAGCGTTGAAGGTCTAGCGGGAAGGCTCCAGGGGGAGCAGTACTTC
TRBJ1-1	NA	TRBV7-3	TRBD1	CASSVEERTGGTEAFF	TGTGCCAGCAGCGTTGAGGAGCGGACAGGCGGGACTGAAGCTTTCTTT
TRBJ1-2	NA	TRBV24-1	TRBD1	CAISAQGQGAIMEGYTF	TGTGCCATCAGTGCCCAGGGACAGGGGGCGATAATGGAGGGCTACACCTTC
TRBJ2-7	NA	TRBV2	NA	CASSQETGSPYEQYF	TGTGCCAGCAGCCAAGAGACGGGATCCCCTTACGAGCAGTACTTC
TRBJ2-7	many	TRBV20-1	TRBD1	CSARTGTSYEQYF	TGCAGTGCAAGGACAGGGACATCCTACGAGCAGTACTTC
TRBJ2-7	NA	TRBV6-6	NA	CASSLPTGDYEQYF	TGTGCCAGCAGTCTACCGACAGGAGACTACGAGCAGTACTTC
TRBJ2-7	once	TRBV5-6	TRBD1	CASSPTGGSIYEQYF	TGTGCCAGCAGCCCGACAGGGGGCTCTATCTACGAGCAGTACTTC
TRBJ1-2	many	TRBV7-9	NA	CASSSDRSNYGYTF	TGTGCCAGCAGCTCGGACCGATCTAACTATGGCTACACCTTC
TRBJ1-2	NA	TRBV15	TRBD1	CATSRGTAYGCTF	TGTGCCACCAGTCGAGGGACAGCCTATGGCTGCACCTTC
TRBJ1-3	few	TRBV7-9	NA	CASSPRDASSGNTIYF	TGTGCCAGCAGCCCGCGGGACGCCTCCTCTGGAAACACCATATATTTT
TRBJ1-5	NA	TRBV24-1	NA	CATSDRGGNSNQPQHF	TGTGCCACCAGTGACCGGGGAGGGAATAGCAATCAGCCCCAGCATTTT
TRBJ1-4	many	TRBV19	TRBD1	CASTRTGVDEKLFF	TGTGCCAGTACCCGAACAGGGGTCGACGAAAAACTGTTTTTT
TRBJ1-6	many	TRBV11-2	NA	CASSFLGYNSPLHF	TGTGCCAGCAGCTTTTTAGGCTATAATTCACCCCTCCACTTT
TRBJ1-3	many	TRBV2	NA	CASDGHTSSGNTIYF	TGTGCCAGCGATGGACACACCAGCTCTGGAAACACCATATATTTT
TRBJ2-3	NA	TRBV7-9	TRBD2	CASSLFGGAGDTQYF	TGTGCCAGCAGCTTATTCGGGGGGGCAGGAGATACGCAGTATTTT
TRBJ2-6	NA	TRBV5-4	NA	CASSQGGRRPGANVLTF	TGTGCCAGCAGCCAGGGCGGCAGGAGGCCTGGGGCCAACGTCCTGACTTTC
TRBJ1-2	few	TRBV4-3	NA	CASSQVRGGGGYGYTF	TGCGCCAGCAGCCAAGTCCGGGGGGGAGGCGGCTATGGCTACACCTTC
TRBJ2-5	NA	TRBV7-9	NA	CASSLRRMGQTQYF	TGTGCCAGCAGCTTACGACGGATGGGGCAGACCCAGTACTTC
TRBJ2-6	NA	TRBV10-3	NA	CAISEGQTF	TGTGCCATCAGTGAGGGACAGACTTTC
TRBJ1-2	many	TRBV12-3/TRBV12-4	NA	CASSLSGLGYTF	TGTGCCAGCAGTTTGTCAGGGCTTGGCTACACCTTC
TRBJ1-2	many	TRBV10-3	NA	CAISESYGRSNNYGYTF	TGTGCCATCAGTGAGTCGTACGGAAGGTCGAATAACTATGGCTACACCTTC
TRBJ2-6	once	TRBV10-3	NA	CAIRKQGSGANVLTF	TGTGCCATCAGGAAACAGGGTTCTGGGGCCAACGTCCTGACTTTC
TRBJ1-2	many	TRBV7-2	NA	CASSHEVVHYTF	TGTGCCAGCAGCCACGAGGTAGTACACTACACCTTC
TRBJ1-4	NA	TRBV7-6	NA	CASSRGQGKGEKLFF	TGTGCCAGCAGCCGGGGGCAGGGGAAGGGTGAAAAACTGTTTTTT
TRBJ1-2	many	TRBV29-1	TRBD1	CSVDGQGAVGYTF	TGCAGCGTTGATGGGCAGGGGGCGGTAGGCTACACCTTC
TRBJ2-7	few	TRBV7-9	TRBD1	CASSGDRVHEQYF	TGTGCCAGCAGCGGCGACAGGGTCCACGAGCAGTACTTC
TRBJ1-2	NA	TRBV6-1	TRBD1	CASSYATGYNGYTF	TGTGCCAGCAGTTACGCGACAGGGTATAATGGCTACACCTTC
TRBJ1-5	NA	TRBV20-1	NA	CSARDPGTGPQHF	TGCAGTGCTAGAGATCCGGGTACGGGGCCCCAGCATTTT
TRBJ1-6	NA	TRBV5-1	TRBD1	CASSGRPGQGNSPLHF	TGCGCCAGCAGCGGTCGACCGGGACAGGGAAATTCACCCCTCCACTTT